Listed here are 26 T cell receptor beta chains from one sample, sequenced in a study of T cell changes during pregnancy in multiple sclerosis. Data came from immunoSEQ multiplex PCR; TCRdb stores just in-frame clones and leaves some out. The repertoire holds about 13,000 clones, with about 90% as singletons. This material consisted of CD8+ T cells from peripheral blood mononuclear cells, taken in the first trimester of pregnancy. The receptors here all came from a female donor with multiple sclerosis, enrolled in a pregnancy study.

In its sample, this clone was seen once. The chain carries TRBV27 and TRBJ1-1; 11 bases fit TRBD1. The CDR3 has 16 amino acids. Unmatched junction bases numbered 5, after V lost 5 bases and J lost 0 bases. Germline V lookup: CDR1 MNHEY, CDR2 SMNVEV (reference sequence). CDR3 sequence: CASSPGQGALNTEAFF. The CDR3 DNA sequence: TGTGCCAGCAGTCCCGGACAGGGGGCCTTGAACACTGAAGCTTTCTTT.

The chain combines TRBV9 with TRBJ2-7; D possibly corresponds to TRBD1 (5 bases). The V gene's germline CDR1 is SGDLS and CDR2 YYNGEE. The V end was cut by 0 bases, the J end by 2 bases, with 9 bases between. The CDR3 extends over 14 amino acids. CDR3 residues: CASSVGSGTYEQYF. The CDR3 nucleotides are TGTGCCAGCAGCGTAGGGTCAGGGACCTACGAGCAGTACTTC. Combining the CDR3 with reference TRBV9 and TRBJ2-7 gives the whole variable domain DSGVTQTPKHLITATGQRVTLRCSPRSGDLSVYWYQQSLDQGLQFLIQYYNGEERAKGNILERFSAQQFPDLHSELNLSSLELGDSALYFCASSVGSGTYEQYFGPGTRLTVT.

Concerning this clone itself: Other DNA sequences in the same sample also yield this CDR3. The CDR3 reads CASSVGGRGTEAFF. In DNA form, the CDR3 reads TGTGCCAGCAGCGTGGGGGGGCGCGGCACTGAAGCTTTCTTT. The chain uses TRBV9 and TRBJ1-1, with D possibly TRBD1 on 6 matching bases. The CDR3 contains 14 residues. The V gene's germline CDR1 is SGDLS and CDR2 YYNGEE. Trimming left V 2 bases short and J 4 bases short, with 12 bases between.

The chain joins TRBV4-3 to TRBJ2-7, with 9 bases matching TRBD2. The CDR3 length is 14 residues. The trim removed 1 base at V and 2 bases at J, leaving 0 bases unmatched. The germline V gene has CDR1 LGHNA and CDR2 YSLEER. This chain's CDR3 is CASSQGTSAYEQYF. CDR3 coding DNA: TGCGCCAGCAGCCAAGGGACTAGCGCCTACGAGCAGTACTTC.

The chain recombines TRBV7-9 with TRBJ1-2; 11 nucleotides match TRBD1. Losses at the gene ends were 2 bases for V and 7 bases for J; bases not matched to a gene: 6. The CDR3 totals 15 residues. The germline V gene encodes CDR1 SEHNR and CDR2 FQNEAQ (reference sequence). The CDR3 sequence: CASSLSGQGVFGYTF. The CDR3 DNA sequence: TGTGCCAGCAGCTTATCGGGACAGGGGGTCTTTGGCTACACCTTC.

The chain has TRBV29-1 and TRBJ1-2; D gene ambiguous. Between the trimmed V and J ends, which lost 0 bases and 2 bases, there was a span of 7 bases. Germline-derived CDR1 and CDR2 are SQVTM and ANQGSEA. The CDR3 spans 13 residues. The CDR3 spells CSVEEAPNYGYTF. CDR3 DNA: TGCAGCGTTGAAGAGGCACCGAACTATGGCTACACCTTC. Using reference TRBV29-1 and TRBJ1-2 for the parts outside the CDR3, the full variable domain is SAVISQKPSRDICQRGTSLTIQCQVDSQVTMMFWYRQQPGQSLTLIATANQGSEATYESGFVIDKFPISRPNLTFSTLTVSNMSPEDSSIYLCSVEEAPNYGYTFGSGTRLTVV.

V and J are TRBV19 and TRBJ1-3; 7 bases agree with TRBD1. Trimming removed 7 bases from V and 2 bases from J; junction bases left unmatched: 11. Germline V gene sequence: CDR1 LNHDA, CDR2 SQIVND (reference sequence). This CDR3 is 16 amino acids long. This CDR3 reads CASTKDREGTGNTIYF. For the CDR3, the DNA is TGTGCCAGTACTAAAGACAGGGAGGGAACTGGAAACACCATATATTTT.

The chain joins TRBV11-2 to TRBJ2-3; 8 nucleotides line up with TRBD1. This CDR3 has 14 residues. V was clipped by 5 bases and J by 3 bases; unmatched bases: 4. The germline CDR1 and CDR2 sequences are SGHAT and FQNNGV. The CDR3 nucleotides read TGTGCCAGCAGCCGGACAGGGAGGACAGATACGCAGTATTTT. Translation gives CASSRTGRTDTQYF.

V gene TRBV9 combines with J gene TRBJ1-5, with 7 bases identical to TRBD1. The CDR3 sequence is 16 residues long. Germline CDR1 reads SGDLS; CDR2 reads YYNGEE. Losses at the gene ends were 3 bases for V and 2 bases for J; bases not matched to a gene: 8. CDR3 residues: CASSAGTGTGNQPQHF. In nucleotides, the CDR3 is TGTGCCAGCAGCGCCGGAACCGGGACAGGCAATCAGCCCCAGCATTTT.

V gene TRBV7-6 combines with J gene TRBJ1-1; D unresolved. Trimming stripped 4 bases from V and 1 base from J, with 4 bases between. The CDR3 runs to 12 residues. The germline gives CDR1 SGHVS, CDR2 FNYEAQ. The DNA of the CDR3 is TGTGCCAGCAGCTCACAGAACACTGAAGCTTTCTTT. It encodes CASSSQNTEAFF.

The chain combines TRBV10-2 with TRBJ1-1; D not certain. CDR3 length equals 12 residues. Germline CDR1 and CDR2: WSHSY and SAAADI. Trimming pared 7 bases from V and 11 bases from J, leaving 17 bases between. The DNA of the CDR3 is TGCGCCAGCACCCCTGGGCCCGAGTCGGCTTTCTTT. Protein: CASTPGPESAFF.

The J gene is TRBJ2-2, the V gene TRBV5-8, with D perhaps TRBD1 (6 bases). Trimming removed 4 bases from V and 5 bases from J, with 15 bases in between. The CDR3 runs to 15 residues. Per germline, CDR1 SGHTS and CDR2 YDEGEE. The CDR3 loop reads CASSQIGDKTGELFF. The CDR3 DNA reads TGTGCCAGCAGCCAGATCGGGGACAAAACCGGGGAGCTGTTTTTT.

V usage is TRBV9 and J usage is TRBJ2-7, with TRBD1 identical over 7 bases. The V and J ends lost 0 bases and 5 bases, in that order; junction bases with no gene match: 11. This CDR3 contains 16 residues. The germline V gene has CDR1 SGDLS and CDR2 YYNGEE. The CDR3 loop is CASSVDRGARTHEQYF. CDR3 in DNA: TGTGCCAGCAGCGTAGACAGGGGTGCTAGGACCCACGAGCAGTACTTC.

The V gene is TRBV10-3, the J gene TRBJ2-7, with 9 bases matching TRBD1. The CDR3 is 16 amino acids. With V trimmed by 3 bases and J by 1 base, 7 bases remained unmatched. Germline V gives CDR1 ENHRY, CDR2 SYGVKD. This CDR3 is CAISDRTGTGSYEQYF. DNA for the CDR3: TGTGCCATCAGTGATCGTACCGGGACAGGGTCCTACGAGCAGTACTTC.

This chain joins TRBV2 and TRBJ1-1; no definite D call. Looked up from germline, CDR1 is SNHLY and CDR2 is FYNNEI. Trimming removed 0 bases from V and 9 bases from J, with 11 bases in between. This CDR3 comprises 13 residues. The CDR3 DNA sequence: TGTGCCAGCAGTGAAGCGGCATGGTGGCAAGCTTTCTTT. Amino acids: CASSEAAWWQAFF.

This clone came up once. The rearrangement uses TRBV4-1 and TRBJ2-7; weak D call: TRBD2 (5 bases). Per the germline V gene, CDR1 is MGHRA and CDR2 is YSYEKL. The CDR3 is 15 residues long. V lost 4 bases and J 5 bases, leaving 18 bases between the germline ends. CDR3 protein: CASSPILTSGNEQYF. DNA for the CDR3: TGCGCCAGCAGCCCCATCCTGACCTCCGGGAACGAGCAGTACTTC.

The rearrangement joins TRBV6-1 to TRBJ2-3, with a weak D call TRBD1 (7 bases). The CDR3 consists of 14 residues. CDR1 is MNHNS, CDR2 SASEGT, per germline. Deletions cut 1 base from V and 4 bases from J, with 9 bases between. In DNA, the CDR3 is TGTGCCAGCAGTGAAGTCAGGGGGGCAGATACGCAGTATTTT. Its translation: CASSEVRGADTQYF.

V is TRBV28 and J is TRBJ2-1; a weak D match, TRBD2 (6 bases). The V end lost 5 bases, the J end lost 6 bases, and 8 bases lay between the germline ends. Germline lookup yields CDR1 MDHEN and CDR2 SYDVKM. The CDR3 runs to 12 residues. The CDR3 region is CASSQGGNEQFF. The CDR3 region has the DNA TGTGCCAGCAGTCAGGGAGGCAATGAGCAGTTCTTC.

This clone is a singleton in its sample. The chain carries TRBV27 and TRBJ1-3; the match to TRBD1 covers 10 bases. J was trimmed by 0 bases and V by 2 bases; bases with no gene match: 4. The CDR3 consists of 17 residues. The germline CDR1 and CDR2 sequences are MNHEY and SMNVEV (reference sequence). Here the CDR3 reads CASSLRGTGVSGNTIYF. The CDR3 coding sequence is TGTGCCAGCAGTTTAAGGGGGACAGGGGTCTCTGGAAACACCATATATTTT.

The V call is TRBV11-1, the J call TRBJ1-1; weak D call: TRBD1 (5 bases). V lost 5 bases to trimming and J lost 4 bases, with 11 bases between them. The V gene's germline CDR1 is SGHAT and CDR2 FQDESV (reference sequence). CDR3 length: 13 residues. CDR3 sequence reads: CASSPAGGTEAFF. CDR3 sequence (DNA): TGTGCCAGCAGCCCGGCGGGGGGCACTGAAGCTTTCTTT.

V gene TRBV6-5 combines with J gene TRBJ2-7; the D is unclear. The ends were cut back, 4 bases at V and 2 bases at J, with 12 bases in the middle. CDR1 and CDR2 from the germline V gene are MNHEY and SVGAGI. The CDR3 contains 14 residues. CDR3 sequence: CASSSERIAYEQYF. The CDR3 region has the DNA TGTGCCAGCAGTTCTGAGAGGATTGCCTACGAGCAGTACTTC.

V and J are TRBV4-3 and TRBJ1-1; D unclear. The CDR3 is 19 amino acids. Trimming removed 0 bases from V and 0 bases from J, with 20 bases in between. CDR1 and CDR2 (germline): LGHNA, YSLEER. The CDR3 here is CASSQDALGRERLNTEAFF. In nucleotides, the CDR3 is TGCGCCAGCAGCCAAGATGCCCTCGGGCGGGAAAGGTTGAACACTGAAGCTTTCTTT.

The chain links TRBV6-4 to TRBJ2-1, with 16 bases fitting TRBD2. There are 16 residues in the CDR3. Germline CDR1 MRHNA, CDR2 SNTAGT. V was pared by 4 bases and J by 8 bases, with 5 bases of the junction left unmatched. The CDR3 DNA follows: TGTGCCAGCAGTGCCGGGACTAGCGGGGGGGCCGATGAGCAGTTCTTC. It encodes CASSAGTSGGADEQFF.

The chain joins TRBV21-1 to TRBJ2-1; TRBD2 is the table's D call and was not checked against the DNA. TRBV21-1 is a pseudogene segment. The CDR3 runs 17 residues. The CDR3 DNA sequence: TGTGCCAGCAGCTCGCGGGGACTAGCGGGGGGGACCAATGAGCAGTTCTTC. It specifies CASSSRGLAGGTNEQFF.

This clone showed up just once. V gene TRBV13 combines with J gene TRBJ1-2; TRBD1 might be the D (5 bases). Trimming left V 0 bases short and J 4 bases short, with 9 bases between. CDR1 and CDR2 (germline): PRHDT, FYEKMQ (reference sequence). This CDR3 contains 14 residues. CDR3 in amino acids: CASSLGTAVYGYTF. CDR3 coding DNA: TGTGCCAGCAGCTTAGGGACAGCCGTCTATGGCTACACCTTC.

This clone was picked up a small number of times. The J gene is TRBJ2-1, the V gene TRBV4-3; 7 bases fit TRBD1. Germline-derived CDR1 and CDR2 are LGHNA and YSLEER. V trimming: 0 bases; J trimming: 3 bases; junction bases outside the gene matches: 5. CDR3 length: 16 amino acids. CDR3 residues: CASSQDFAGGYNEQFF. CDR3 bases: TGCGCCAGCAGCCAAGATTTTGCAGGGGGCTACAATGAGCAGTTCTTC.